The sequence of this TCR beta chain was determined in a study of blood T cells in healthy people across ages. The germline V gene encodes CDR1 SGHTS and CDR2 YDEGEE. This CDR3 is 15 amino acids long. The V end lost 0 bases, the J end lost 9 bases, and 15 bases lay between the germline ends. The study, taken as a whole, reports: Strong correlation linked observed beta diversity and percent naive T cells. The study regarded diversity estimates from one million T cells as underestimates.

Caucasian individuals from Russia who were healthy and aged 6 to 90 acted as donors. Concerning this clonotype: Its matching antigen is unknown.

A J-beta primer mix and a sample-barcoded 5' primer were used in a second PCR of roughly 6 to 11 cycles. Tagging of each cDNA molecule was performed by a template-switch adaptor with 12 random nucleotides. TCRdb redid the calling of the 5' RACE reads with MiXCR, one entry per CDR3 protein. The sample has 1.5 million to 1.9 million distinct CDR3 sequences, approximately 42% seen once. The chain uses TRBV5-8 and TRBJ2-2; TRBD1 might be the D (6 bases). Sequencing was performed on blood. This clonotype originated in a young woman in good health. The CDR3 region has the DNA TGTGCCAGCAGCTTGGCAGGGGTCGGAAGCAGGGAGCTGTTTTTT. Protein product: CASSLAGVGSRELFF. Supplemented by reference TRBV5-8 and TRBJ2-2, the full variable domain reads EAGVTQSPTHLIKTRGQQATLRCSPISGHTSVYWYQQALGLGLQFLLWYDEGEERNRGNFPPRFSGRQFPNYSSELNVNALELEDSALYLCASSLAGVGSRELFFGEGSRLTVL.